Listed below are T cell receptor beta chains from one sample, sequenced in a study of blood T cell repertoires in COVID-19. Libraries were prepared by immunoSEQ multiplex PCR; TCRdb keeps only in-frame clonotypes and omits some of them. The sample records 200,000 to 300,000 clones, around 81% being singletons. Input material: peripheral blood. The receptor set was obtained from an elderly woman with COVID-19, enrolled during active disease. CDR3s include the opening cysteine and the closing phenylalanine or tryptophan. D genes are given only for firm matches. Part of the rows lack a size; the others show once, few, many or a class for expanded clones.

TRBD1,TRBJ1-1,-,TRBV6-6,CASSLQGADTEAFF,TGTGCCAGCAGCTTACAGGGGGCGGACACTGAAGCTTTCTTT
TRBD2,TRBJ2-7,few,TRBV7-2,CASSLPKASGGEQYF,TGTGCCAGCAGCTTACCTAAGGCTAGCGGGGGAGAGCAGTACTTC
TRBD1,TRBJ1-3,-,TRBV9,CASSAGGQGNTIYF,TGTGCCAGCAGCGCAGGGGGCCAGGGAAACACCATATATTTT
-,TRBJ1-2,-,TRBV28,CASSGGRYGYTF,TGTGCCAGCAGCGGAGGCCGCTATGGCTACACCTTC
TRBD1,TRBJ1-4,once,TRBV2,CASSKDRGRANEKLFF,TGTGCCAGCAGTAAAGACAGGGGGCGGGCTAATGAAAAACTGTTTTTT
-,TRBJ2-5,-,TRBV5-8,CASSLAAGTPAGTQYF,TGTGCCAGCAGTCTTGCCGCCGGGACTCCGGCGGGGACCCAGTACTTC
TRBD1,TRBJ1-2,few,TRBV24-1,CATNRGPNYGYTF,TGTGCCACCAACAGGGGCCCCAACTATGGCTACACCTTC
TRBD1,TRBJ1-2,-,TRBV6-5,CASSRTGPNYGYTF,TGTGCCAGCAGTAGGACAGGCCCTAACTATGGCTACACCTTC
TRBD1,TRBJ1-6,-,TRBV7-3,CASSLTGLGGPLHF,TGTGCCAGCAGCTTGACAGGGTTAGGAGGACCCCTCCACTTT
TRBD1,TRBJ1-5,-,TRBV6-6,CASSNRGGNQPQHF,TGTGCCAGCAGTAACAGGGGGGGCAATCAGCCCCAGCATTTT
-,TRBJ1-1,once,TRBV6-5,CAVGRRGRAEAFF,TGTGCGGTAGGGCGACGGGGAAGGGCTGAAGCTTTCTTT
-,TRBJ2-7,-,TRBV5-1,CASSYRGGIGYEQYF,TGCGCCAGCAGCTACCGAGGGGGTATAGGGTACGAGCAGTACTTC
-,TRBJ1-2,-,TRBV5-5,CASSLAEGTSGYTF,TGTGCCAGCAGCTTGGCGGAGGGAACGTCTGGCTACACCTTC
TRBD1,TRBJ1-6,-,TRBV5-6,CASSAGTDLTYSPLHF,TGTGCCAGCAGCGCGGGGACAGATTTAACGTATTCACCCCTCCACTTT
-,TRBJ2-7,-,TRBV6-6,CASSYSANYEQYF,TGTGCCAGCAGTTACTCAGCTAATTACGAGCAGTACTTC
-,TRBJ1-6,-,TRBV2,CASSVGQAYNSPLHF,TGTGCCAGCAGTGTCGGACAAGCCTATAATTCACCCCTCCACTTT
-,TRBJ2-2,-,TRBV7-3,CASSSIQGGELFF,TGTGCCAGCAGCTCTATCCAGGGCGGGGAGCTGTTTTTT
TRBD1,TRBJ1-1,-,TRBV18,CASSPYTGTETEAFF,TGTGCCAGCTCACCATACACCGGGACAGAAACTGAAGCTTTCTTT
TRBD1,TRBJ2-5,once,TRBV11-2,CASSSNRGRVETQYF,TGTGCCAGCAGCTCAAACAGGGGGCGCGTGGAGACCCAGTACTTC
TRBD2,TRBJ2-3,-,TRBV11-2,CASSQGTSGVPVATDTQYF,TGTGCCAGCAGCCAAGGGACTAGCGGGGTCCCGGTAGCCACAGATACGCAGTATTTT
-,TRBJ2-3,-,TRBV30,CAWSVTGSDTQYF,TGTGCCTGGAGTGTAACAGGTTCAGATACGCAGTATTTT
-,TRBJ1-1,-,TRBV6-1,CASSEAPPRNTEAFF,TGTGCCAGCAGTGAAGCGCCCCCGCGGAACACTGAAGCTTTCTTT
-,TRBJ2-2,-,TRBV5-1,CASSGGRNTGELFF,TGCGCCAGCAGTGGGGGCCGAAACACCGGGGAGCTGTTTTTT
-,TRBJ2-5,-,TRBV2,CASSEPPSGETQYF,TGTGCCAGCAGTGAACCCCCTAGTGGGGAGACCCAGTACTTC
-,TRBJ1-6,-,TRBV7-2,CASSLLNSPLHF,TGTGCCAGCAGCTTATTAAATTCACCCCTCCACTTT
-,TRBJ1-2,-,TRBV6-2/TRBV6-3,CASSYLTGNYGYTF,TGTGCCAGCAGTTACCTGACTGGGAACTATGGCTACACCTTC
-,TRBJ1-1,once,TRBV12-1,CASSLDRTAEAFF,TGTGCCAGCAGCCTCGACAGAACCGCTGAAGCTTTCTTT
-,TRBJ1-4,few,TRBV5-1,CASSLGPGVGEKLFF,TGCGCCAGCAGCTTGGGTCCAGGGGTAGGAGAAAAACTGTTTTTT
-,TRBJ2-5,-,TRBV5-4,CASSLVAAEETQYF,TGTGCCAGCAGCTTGGTAGCGGCTGAAGAGACCCAGTACTTC
-,TRBJ1-4,-,TRBV18,CASSPTGINEKLFF,TGTGCCAGCTCACCAACAGGGATTAATGAAAAACTGTTTTTT
-,TRBJ1-2,-,TRBV7-9,CASSLGGGGYTF,TGTGCCAGCAGCTTAGGTGGGGGCGGCTACACCTTC
TRBD1,TRBJ1-4,-,TRBV5-5,CASSTGQGSNEKLFF,TGTGCCAGCAGCACCGGACAGGGGAGCAATGAAAAACTGTTTTTT
-,TRBJ1-4,-,TRBV5-6,CASSLGQTLEKLFF,TGTGCCAGCAGCTTGGGACAGACTCTTGAAAAACTGTTTTTT
TRBD2,TRBJ2-5,-,TRBV6-5,CASSTTGGGQETQYF,TGTGCCAGCAGTACCACCGGGGGGGGCCAAGAGACCCAGTACTTC
TRBD1,TRBJ1-3,-,TRBV15,CATSRVWDRVGSGNTIYF,TGTGCCACCAGCAGAGTTTGGGACAGGGTGGGTTCTGGAAACACCATATATTTT
-,TRBJ2-7,-,TRBV6-6,CASTGEGYEQYF,TGTGCCAGCACAGGGGAAGGGTACGAGCAGTACTTC
-,TRBJ1-1,-,TRBV12-2,CASRHLTGSRPEAFF,TGTGCAAGTCGCCATCTCACAGGGAGTCGGCCTGAAGCTTTCTTT
TRBD2,TRBJ2-3,once,TRBV9,CASSVVAGGPTDTQYF,TGTGCCAGCAGCGTAGTGGCGGGAGGGCCAACAGATACGCAGTATTTT
-,TRBJ2-2,-,TRBV4-1,CASSQESGSLFSDSTGELFF,TGCGCCAGCAGCCAAGAATCAGGGTCCTTGTTCTCGGATTCCACCGGGGAGCTGTTTTTT
-,TRBJ2-3,-,TRBV28,CASSLYGRGGHTDTQYF,TGTGCCAGCAGTTTATACGGGAGAGGGGGCCACACAGATACGCAGTATTTT
-,TRBJ1-1,-,TRBV4-1,CASSLASPGSPLNTEAFF,TGCGCCAGCAGCCTCGCGTCCCCGGGGTCCCCCCTGAACACTGAAGCTTTCTTT
-,TRBJ2-3,-,TRBV30,CAWSSGLAADTQYF,TGTGCCTGGAGTTCTGGGCTAGCTGCGGATACGCAGTATTTT
-,TRBJ1-5,-,TRBV2,CASRAGTSNQPQHF,TGTGCCAGCAGAGCAGGGACAAGCAATCAGCCCCAGCATTTT
TRBD2,TRBJ2-5,-,TRBV13,CASSSTASGLSGTQYF,TGTGCCAGCAGCTCCACGGCTAGCGGACTATCAGGGACCCAGTACTTC
-,TRBJ2-5,-,TRBV10-1,CASSEDRGEETQYF,TGCGCCAGCAGTGAAGATAGGGGTGAAGAGACCCAGTACTTC
-,TRBJ2-1,-,TRBV7-8,CASSLAFIDNEQFF,TGTGCCAGCAGCTTAGCGTTTATAGACAATGAGCAGTTCTTC
-,TRBJ1-1,-,TRBV5-4,CASSLVPGTEAFF,TGTGCCAGCAGCTTGGTACCGGGCACTGAAGCTTTCTTT
TRBD2,TRBJ2-1,once,TRBV11-2,CASSSGLAGGVEQFF,TGTGCCAGCAGCTCCGGACTAGCGGGAGGAGTTGAGCAGTTCTTC
TRBD1,TRBJ2-1,-,TRBV2,CASSERQGVVEQFF,TGTGCCAGCAGTGAGAGACAGGGGGTAGTGGAGCAGTTCTTC
-,TRBJ1-5,-,TRBV29-1,CSVRESNQPQHF,TGCAGCGTTAGGGAGAGCAATCAGCCCCAGCATTTT
-,TRBJ1-1,-,TRBV19,CASSIYMNTEAFF,TGTGCCAGTAGTATTTACATGAACACTGAAGCTTTCTTT
TRBD2,TRBJ2-7,few,TRBV4-2,CASSQVVAAGEYEQYF,TGTGCCAGCAGCCAAGTTGTCGCCGCGGGGGAGTACGAGCAGTACTTC
-,TRBJ2-5,-,TRBV3-1/TRBV3-2,CASSLKETQYF,TGTGCCAGCAGCCTTAAAGAGACCCAGTACTTC
TRBD1,TRBJ1-6,-,TRBV16,CASSQADRGPNSPLHF,TGTGCCAGCAGCCAAGCCGACAGGGGGCCGAATTCACCCCTCCACTTT
-,TRBJ1-2,-,TRBV20-1,CSALSSNGYTF,TGCAGTGCTTTGTCTTCTAATGGCTACACCTTC
-,TRBJ2-6,few,TRBV18,CASSPQGANVLTF,TGTGCCAGCTCACCTCAAGGGGCCAACGTCCTGACTTTC
TRBD1,TRBJ1-2,-,TRBV5-1,CASSLGHPTGTGDGYTF,TGCGCCAGCAGCTTGGGCCACCCAACCGGGACAGGGGATGGCTACACCTTC